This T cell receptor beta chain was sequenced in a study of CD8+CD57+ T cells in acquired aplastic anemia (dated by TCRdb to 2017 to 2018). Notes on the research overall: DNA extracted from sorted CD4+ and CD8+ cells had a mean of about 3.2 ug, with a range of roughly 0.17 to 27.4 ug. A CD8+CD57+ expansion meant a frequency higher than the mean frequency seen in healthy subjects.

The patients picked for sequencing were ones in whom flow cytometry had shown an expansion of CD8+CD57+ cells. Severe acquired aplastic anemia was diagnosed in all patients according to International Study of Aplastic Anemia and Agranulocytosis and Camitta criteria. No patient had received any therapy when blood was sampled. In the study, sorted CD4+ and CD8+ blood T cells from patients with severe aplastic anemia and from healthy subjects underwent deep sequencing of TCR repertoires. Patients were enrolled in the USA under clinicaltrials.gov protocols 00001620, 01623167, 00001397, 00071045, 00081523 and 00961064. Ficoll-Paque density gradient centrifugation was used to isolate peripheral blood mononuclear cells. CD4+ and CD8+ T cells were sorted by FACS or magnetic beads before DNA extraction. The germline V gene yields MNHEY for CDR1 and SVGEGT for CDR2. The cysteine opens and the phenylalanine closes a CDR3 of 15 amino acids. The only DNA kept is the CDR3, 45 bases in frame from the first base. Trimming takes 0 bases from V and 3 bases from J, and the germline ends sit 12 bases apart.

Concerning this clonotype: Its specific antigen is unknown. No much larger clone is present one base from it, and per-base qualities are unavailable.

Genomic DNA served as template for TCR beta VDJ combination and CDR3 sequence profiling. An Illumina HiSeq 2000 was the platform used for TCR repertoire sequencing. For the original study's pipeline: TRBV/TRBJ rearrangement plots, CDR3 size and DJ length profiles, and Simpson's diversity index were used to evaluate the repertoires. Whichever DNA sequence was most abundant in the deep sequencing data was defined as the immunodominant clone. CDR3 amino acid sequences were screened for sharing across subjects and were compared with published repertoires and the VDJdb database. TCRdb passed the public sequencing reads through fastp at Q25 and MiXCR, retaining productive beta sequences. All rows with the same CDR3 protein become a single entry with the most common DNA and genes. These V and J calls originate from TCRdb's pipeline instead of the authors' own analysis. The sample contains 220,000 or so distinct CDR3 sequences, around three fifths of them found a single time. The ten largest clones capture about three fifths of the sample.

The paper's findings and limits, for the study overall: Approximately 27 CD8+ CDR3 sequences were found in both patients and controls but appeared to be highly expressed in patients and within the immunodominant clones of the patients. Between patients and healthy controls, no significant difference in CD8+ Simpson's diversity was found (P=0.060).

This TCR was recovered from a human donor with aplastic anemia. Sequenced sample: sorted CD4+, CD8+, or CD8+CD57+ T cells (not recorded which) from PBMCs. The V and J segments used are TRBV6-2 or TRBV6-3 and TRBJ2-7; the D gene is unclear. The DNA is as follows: TGTGCCAGCAGTTACTCAGGACCGAGCCGCTACGAGCAGTACTTC. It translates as CASSYSGPSRYEQYF.